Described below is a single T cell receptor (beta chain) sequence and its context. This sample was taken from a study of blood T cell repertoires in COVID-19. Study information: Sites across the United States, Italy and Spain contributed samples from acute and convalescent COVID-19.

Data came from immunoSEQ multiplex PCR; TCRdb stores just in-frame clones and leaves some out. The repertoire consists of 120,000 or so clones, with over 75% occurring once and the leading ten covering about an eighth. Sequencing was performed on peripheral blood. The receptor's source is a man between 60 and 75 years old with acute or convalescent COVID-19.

In nucleotides, the CDR3 is TGTGCCAGCAGCCGCCAGGGTGAGAATGGCTACACCTTC. Translating it yields CASSRQGENGYTF. This chain joins TRBV3-1 (or the pseudogene TRBV3-2) and TRBJ1-2; D might be TRBD1 (5 bases). Germline V gives CDR1 LGHDT, CDR2 YNNKEL (reference sequence). The CDR3 is 13 amino acids. Trimming took 4 bases from V and 6 from J, leaving 12 bases between them.